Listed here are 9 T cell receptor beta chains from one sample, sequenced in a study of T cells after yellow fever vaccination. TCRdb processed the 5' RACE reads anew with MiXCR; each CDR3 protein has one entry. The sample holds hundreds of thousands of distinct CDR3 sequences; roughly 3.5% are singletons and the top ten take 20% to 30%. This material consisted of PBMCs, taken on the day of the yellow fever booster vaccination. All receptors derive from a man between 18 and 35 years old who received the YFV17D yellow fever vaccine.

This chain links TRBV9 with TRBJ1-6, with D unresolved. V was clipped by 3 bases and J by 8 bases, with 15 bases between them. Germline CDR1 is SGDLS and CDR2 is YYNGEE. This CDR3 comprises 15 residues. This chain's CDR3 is CASSAGKIGYSPLHF. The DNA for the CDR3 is TGTGCCAGCAGCGCCGGGAAGATTGGGTATTCACCCCTCCACTTT. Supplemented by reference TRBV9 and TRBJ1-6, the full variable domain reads DSGVTQTPKHLITATGQRVTLRCSPRSGDLSVYWYQQSLDQGLQFLIQYYNGEERAKGNILERFSAQQFPDLHSELNLSSLELGDSALYFCASSAGKIGYSPLHFGNGTRLTVT.

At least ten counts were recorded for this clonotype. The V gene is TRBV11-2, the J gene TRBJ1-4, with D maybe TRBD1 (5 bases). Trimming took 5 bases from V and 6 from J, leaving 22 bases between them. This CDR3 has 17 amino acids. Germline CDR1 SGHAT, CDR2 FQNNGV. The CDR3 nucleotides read TGTGCCAGCAGCCCGGGGGACGGACCCCTCCGGGATGAAAAACTGTTTTTT. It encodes CASSPGDGPLRDEKLFF.

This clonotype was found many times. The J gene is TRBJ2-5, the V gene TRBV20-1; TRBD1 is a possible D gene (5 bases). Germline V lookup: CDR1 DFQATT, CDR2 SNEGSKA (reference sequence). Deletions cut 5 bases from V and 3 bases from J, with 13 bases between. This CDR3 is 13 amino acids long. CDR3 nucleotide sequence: TGCAGTGCTCGCCGACAGCCCAAAGAGACCCAGTACTTC. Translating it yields CSARRQPKETQYF.

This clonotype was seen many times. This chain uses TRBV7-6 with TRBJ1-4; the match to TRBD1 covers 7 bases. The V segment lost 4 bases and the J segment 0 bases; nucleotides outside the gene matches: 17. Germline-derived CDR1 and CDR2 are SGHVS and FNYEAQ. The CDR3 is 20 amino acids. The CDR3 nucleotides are TGTGCCAGCAGCTCCATAGGCTGGGACAGCCAGGCTTCAACTAATGAAAAACTGTTTTTT. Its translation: CASSSIGWDSQASTNEKLFF.

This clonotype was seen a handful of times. CDR3 bases: TGTGCCAGCAGCCAAGGGACAGGGGGCGCGTCCGGGGAGCTGTTTTTT. It specifies CASSQGTGGASGELFF. V and J are TRBV3-1 and TRBJ2-2, with TRBD1 identical over 11 bases. J gave up 6 bases and V 1 base, and 4 bases lay outside the gene matches. The V gene's germline CDR1 is LGHDT and CDR2 YNNKEL (reference sequence). This CDR3 region has 16 residues.

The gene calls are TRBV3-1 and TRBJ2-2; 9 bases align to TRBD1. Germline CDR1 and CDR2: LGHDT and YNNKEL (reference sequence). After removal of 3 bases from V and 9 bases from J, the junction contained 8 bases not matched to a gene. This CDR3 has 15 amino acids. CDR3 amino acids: CASSQGQGVMWELFF. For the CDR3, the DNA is TGTGCCAGCAGCCAGGGACAGGGTGTGATGTGGGAGCTGTTTTTT.

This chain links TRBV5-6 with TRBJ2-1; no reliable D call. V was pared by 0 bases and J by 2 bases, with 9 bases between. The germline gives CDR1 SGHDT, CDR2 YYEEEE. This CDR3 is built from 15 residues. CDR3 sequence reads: CASSLALNPYNEQFF. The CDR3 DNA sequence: TGTGCCAGCAGCTTGGCGCTAAATCCCTACAATGAGCAGTTCTTC.

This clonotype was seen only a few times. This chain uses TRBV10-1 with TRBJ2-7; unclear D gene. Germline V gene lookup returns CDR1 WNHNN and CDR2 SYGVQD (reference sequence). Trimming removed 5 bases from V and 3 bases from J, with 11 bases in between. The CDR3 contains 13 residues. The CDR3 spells CASSTEWGYEQYF. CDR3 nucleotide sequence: TGCGCCAGCAGTACCGAGTGGGGCTACGAGCAGTACTTC.

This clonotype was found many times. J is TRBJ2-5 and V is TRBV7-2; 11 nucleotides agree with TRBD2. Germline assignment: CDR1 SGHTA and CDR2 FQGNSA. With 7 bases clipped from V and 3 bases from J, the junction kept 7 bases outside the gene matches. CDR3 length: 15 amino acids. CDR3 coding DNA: TGTGCCAGCACCTTCCCACTAGCGGGGGAAGAGACCCAGTACTTC. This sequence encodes CASTFPLAGEETQYF.